The clone carrying this T cell receptor beta chain was seen a handful of times. Its antigen remains unidentified. The data belong to a study of beta chain features in type 1 diabetes. Study results and caveats: For patients and controls alike, PCR might favor shorter templates to the same degree. Compared to healthy donors, patients appeared to have naive, central memory and Treg TCRB repertoires that were more alike. The study found moderately but significantly shorter TCRB CDR3s in all four CD4+ subsets of Type 1 diabetes patients. Insertion counts at VDJ junctions were lower in type 1 diabetes patients, who also showed more deletions there.

The V gene's germline CDR1 is GTSNPN and CDR2 SVGIG (reference sequence). The CDR3 is made up of 15 amino acids. V was trimmed by 1 base and J by 1 base, leaving 10 bases between them. Reverse transcribing all isolated RNA meant expressed TCRB transcripts were sequenced. The method was immunoSEQ multiplex PCR; TCRdb's version includes in-frame clones alone and lacks a portion of them. The sample includes approximately 400,000 clones, about 16% of them seen just once. Source material: naive CD4+ T cells from blood. The chain combines TRBV30 with TRBJ2-2; perhaps TRBD1 as D (6 bases). The clonotype comes from a young woman in good health. The CDR3 nucleotides are TGTGCCTGGAGTGCTGACAGGTTGAACACCGGGGAGCTGTTTTTT. Translating gives CAWSADRLNTGELFF.